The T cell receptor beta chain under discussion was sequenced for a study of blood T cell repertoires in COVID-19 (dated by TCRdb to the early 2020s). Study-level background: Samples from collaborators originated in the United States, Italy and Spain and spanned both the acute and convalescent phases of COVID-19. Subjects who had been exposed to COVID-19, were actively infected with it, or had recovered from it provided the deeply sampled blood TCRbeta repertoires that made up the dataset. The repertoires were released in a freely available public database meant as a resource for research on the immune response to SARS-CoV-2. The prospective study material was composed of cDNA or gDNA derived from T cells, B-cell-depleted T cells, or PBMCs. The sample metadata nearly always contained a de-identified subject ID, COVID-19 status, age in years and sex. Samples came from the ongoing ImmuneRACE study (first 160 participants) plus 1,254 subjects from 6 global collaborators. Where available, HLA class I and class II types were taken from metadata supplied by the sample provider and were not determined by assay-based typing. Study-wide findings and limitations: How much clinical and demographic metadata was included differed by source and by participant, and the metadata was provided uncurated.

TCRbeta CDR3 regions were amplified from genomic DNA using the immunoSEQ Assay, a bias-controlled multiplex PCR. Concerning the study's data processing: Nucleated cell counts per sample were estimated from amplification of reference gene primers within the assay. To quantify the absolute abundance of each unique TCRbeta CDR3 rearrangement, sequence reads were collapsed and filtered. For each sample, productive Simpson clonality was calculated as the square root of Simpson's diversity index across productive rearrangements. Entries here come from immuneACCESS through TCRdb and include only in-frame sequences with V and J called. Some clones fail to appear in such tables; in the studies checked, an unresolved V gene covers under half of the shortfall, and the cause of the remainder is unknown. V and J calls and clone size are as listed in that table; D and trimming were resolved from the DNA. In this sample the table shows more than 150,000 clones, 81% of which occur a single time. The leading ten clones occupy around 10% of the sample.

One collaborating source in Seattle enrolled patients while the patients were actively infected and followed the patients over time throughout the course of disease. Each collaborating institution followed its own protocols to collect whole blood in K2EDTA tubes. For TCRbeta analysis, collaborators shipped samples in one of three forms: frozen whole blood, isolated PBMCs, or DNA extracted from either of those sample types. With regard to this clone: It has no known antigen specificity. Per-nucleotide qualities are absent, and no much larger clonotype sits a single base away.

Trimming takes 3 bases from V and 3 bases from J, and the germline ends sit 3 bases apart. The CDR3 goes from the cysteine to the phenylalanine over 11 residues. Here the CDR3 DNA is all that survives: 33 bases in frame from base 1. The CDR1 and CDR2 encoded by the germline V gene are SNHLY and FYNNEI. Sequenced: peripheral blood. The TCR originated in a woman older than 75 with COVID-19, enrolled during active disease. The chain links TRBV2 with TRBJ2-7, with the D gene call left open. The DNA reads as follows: TGTGCCAGCAGTGACTACTACGAGCAGTACTTC. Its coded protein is CASSDYYEQYF.